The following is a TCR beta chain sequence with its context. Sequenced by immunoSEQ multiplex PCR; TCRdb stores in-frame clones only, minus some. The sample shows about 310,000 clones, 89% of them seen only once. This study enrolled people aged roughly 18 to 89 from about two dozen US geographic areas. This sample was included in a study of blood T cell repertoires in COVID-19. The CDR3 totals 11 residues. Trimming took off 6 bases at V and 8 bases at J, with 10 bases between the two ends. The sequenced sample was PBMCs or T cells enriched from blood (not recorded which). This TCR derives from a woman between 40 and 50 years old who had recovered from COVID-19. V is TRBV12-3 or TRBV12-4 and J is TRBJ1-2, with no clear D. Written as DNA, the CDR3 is TGTGCCAGCAGCCGGGGTGGCGGCTACACCTTC. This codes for CASSRGGGYTF.